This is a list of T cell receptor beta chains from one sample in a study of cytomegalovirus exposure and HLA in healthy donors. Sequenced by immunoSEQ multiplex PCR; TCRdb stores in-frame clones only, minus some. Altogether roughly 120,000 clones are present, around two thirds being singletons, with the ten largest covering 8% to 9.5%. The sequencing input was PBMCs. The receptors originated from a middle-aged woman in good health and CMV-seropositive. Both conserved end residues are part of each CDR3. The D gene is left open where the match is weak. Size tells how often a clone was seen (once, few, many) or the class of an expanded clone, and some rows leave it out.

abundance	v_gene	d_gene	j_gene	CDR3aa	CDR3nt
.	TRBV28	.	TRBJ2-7	CASSERRHPYEQYF	TGTGCCAGCAGTGAAAGAAGACACCCCTACGAGCAGTACTTC
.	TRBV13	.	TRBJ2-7	CASSLGQFSSYEQYF	TGTGCCAGCAGCTTAGGACAGTTTAGCTCCTACGAGCAGTACTTC
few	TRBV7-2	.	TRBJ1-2	CASSPTDSDYTF	TGTGCCAGCAGCCCGACCGACTCGGACTACACCTTC
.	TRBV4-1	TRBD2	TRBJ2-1	CASSLGLAGSSYNEQFF	TGCGCCAGCAGCCTCGGACTAGCGGGGAGCTCCTACAATGAGCAGTTCTTC
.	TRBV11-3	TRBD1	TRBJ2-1	CASSSGTDTGNEQFF	TGTGCCAGCAGCTCCGGGACAGATACTGGCAATGAGCAGTTCTTC
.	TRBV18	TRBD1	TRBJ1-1	CASSPWAGGRGTEAFF	TGTGCCAGCTCACCATGGGCAGGGGGCCGGGGCACTGAAGCTTTCTTT
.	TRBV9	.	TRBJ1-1	CASRLIGGYTEAFF	TGTGCCAGCAGACTGATCGGGGGGTACACTGAAGCTTTCTTT
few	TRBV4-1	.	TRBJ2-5	CASSQVGQARETQYF	TGCGCCAGCAGCCAAGTCGGCCAAGCTAGGGAGACCCAGTACTTC
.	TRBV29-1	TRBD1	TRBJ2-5	CSVRPGQGNQETQYF	TGCAGCGTTAGGCCGGGACAGGGTAACCAAGAGACCCAGTACTTC
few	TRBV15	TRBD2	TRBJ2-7	CATSRDGTSGGGEQYF	TGTGCCACCAGCAGAGATGGGACTAGCGGGGGGGGCGAGCAGTACTTC
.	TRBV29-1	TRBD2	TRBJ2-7	CSVESTSSGRGYEQYF	TGCAGCGTTGAGTCGACGTCTAGCGGAAGGGGCTACGAGCAGTACTTC
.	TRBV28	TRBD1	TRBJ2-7	CASSPYRGRPYEQYF	TGTGCCAGCAGTCCCTACAGGGGTCGACCCTACGAGCAGTACTTC
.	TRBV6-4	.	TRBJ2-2	CASSDSEAGELFF	TGTGCCAGCAGTGACTCCGAGGCCGGGGAGCTGTTTTTT
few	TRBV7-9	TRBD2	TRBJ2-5	CASSFGSTGLAGKTQYF	TGTGCCAGCAGCTTTGGATCAACGGGACTAGCTGGGAAGACCCAGTACTTC
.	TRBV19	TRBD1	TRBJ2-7	CASRGTGDYEQYF	TGTGCCAGCCGGGGGACAGGAGACTACGAGCAGTACTTC
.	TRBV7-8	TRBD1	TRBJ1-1	CASSLVTGVGTEAFF	TGTGCCAGCAGCTTAGTTACAGGGGTAGGCACTGAAGCTTTCTTT
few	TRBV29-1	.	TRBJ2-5	CSVEDPRGDQETQYF	TGCAGCGTTGAGGACCCAAGGGGCGACCAAGAGACCCAGTACTTC
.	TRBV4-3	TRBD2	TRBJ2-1	CASSQEAIAGTYNEQFF	TGCGCCAGCAGCCAAGAGGCGATAGCGGGGACCTACAATGAGCAGTTCTTC
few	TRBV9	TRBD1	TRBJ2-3	CASSVDRGTSLVDTQYF	TGTGCCAGCAGCGTGGACAGGGGTACCTCACTCGTCGATACGCAGTATTTT
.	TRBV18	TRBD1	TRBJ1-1	CASSRDRENTEAFF	TGTGCCAGCTCACGGGACAGGGAGAACACTGAAGCTTTCTTT
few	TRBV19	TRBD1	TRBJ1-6	CASSGQGAYSPLHF	TGTGCCAGTAGTGGACAGGGGGCCTATTCACCCCTCCACTTT
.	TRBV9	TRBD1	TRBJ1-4	CASSVAPGQGDEKLFF	TGTGCCAGCAGCGTAGCCCCCGGACAGGGAGATGAAAAACTGTTTTTT
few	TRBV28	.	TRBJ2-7	CASSALNGRTGNYEQYF	TGTGCCAGCAGCGCCTTAAATGGGAGGACAGGCAATTACGAGCAGTACTTC
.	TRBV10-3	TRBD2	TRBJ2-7	CAISEGGGSYEQYF	TGTGCCATCAGTGAGGGAGGCGGGAGCTACGAGCAGTACTTC
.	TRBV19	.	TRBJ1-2	CATGSEGYTF	TGTGCCACCGGGAGCGAAGGATACACCTTC
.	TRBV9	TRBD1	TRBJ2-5	CASSVGDRDQETQYF	TGTGCCAGCAGCGTAGGGGACAGGGACCAAGAGACCCAGTACTTC
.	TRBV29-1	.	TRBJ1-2	CSVVEPWGGAGGYTF	TGCAGCGTTGTAGAACCCTGGGGGGGCGCAGGTGGCTACACCTTC